One sample yielded the 17 T cell receptor beta chains listed below, sequenced in a study of T cell responses to AZD1222 COVID-19 vaccine. TCRdb's copy holds only in-frame clones and misses some; the assay was immunoSEQ multiplex PCR. The sample lists more than 250,000 clones, 93% occurring once. Sequenced material: peripheral blood, taken on day 0 of AZD1222 vaccination. The receptors shown here come from an adult in good health.

The rearrangement links TRBV27 to TRBJ2-3; D gene unclear. V lost 3 bases, J lost 1 base, and 11 bases lay in between. This CDR3 contains 15 residues. The germline gives CDR1 MNHEY, CDR2 SMNVEV (reference sequence). The DNA of the CDR3 is TGTGCCAGCAGTTTGGGTGGGGTTGGCACAGATACGCAGTATTTT. Its translation: CASSLGGVGTDTQYF.

V and J are TRBV3-1 (or the pseudogene TRBV3-2) and TRBJ2-7; a weak D match, TRBD1 (6 bases). Germline V gives CDR1 LGHDT, CDR2 YNNKEL (reference sequence). The V and J ends lost 4 bases and 1 base respectively, with 11 bases between them. The CDR3 is 14 amino acids. CDR3 residues: CASSPGTPSYEQYF. The CDR3 DNA sequence: TGTGCCAGCAGCCCCGGGACACCTTCCTACGAGCAGTACTTC.

V and J are TRBV18 and TRBJ1-2; 7 positions agree with TRBD1. CDR3 size: 15 residues. V shed 8 bases, J shed 0 bases, and the junction held 9 bases outside the gene matches. Germline assignment: CDR1 KGHSH and CDR2 LQKENI. The CDR3 protein is CASERQGEANYGYTF. The CDR3 DNA is TGTGCCAGCGAACGCCAGGGGGAAGCTAACTATGGCTACACCTTC.

This clone was detected only once. The chain combines TRBV3-1 (or the pseudogene TRBV3-2) with TRBJ1-1; D unresolved. CDR1 is LGHDT and CDR2 is YNNKEL in the germline V gene (reference sequence). V gave up 0 bases and J gave up 9 bases, with 11 bases separating them. This CDR3 spans 13 amino acids. CDR3: CASSQDKERKAFF. In DNA, the CDR3 is TGTGCCAGCAGCCAAGATAAGGAGAGGAAAGCTTTCTTT.

V and J are TRBV2 and TRBJ2-7; 7 bases agree with TRBD1. Trimming took 6 bases from V and 4 from J; bases not matched to a gene: 12. CDR1 is SNHLY, CDR2 FYNNEI, per germline. CDR3 length equals 15 residues. CDR3 DNA: TGTGCCAGCAGCCCAACCGGGACAGTCCCTTACGAGCAGTACTTC. Residues: CASSPTGTVPYEQYF.

V and J are TRBV27 and TRBJ1-2, with a tentative D call TRBD1 (5 bases). V was pared by 3 bases and J by 4 bases, with 9 bases between. Germline V gives CDR1 MNHEY, CDR2 SMNVEV (reference sequence). The CDR3 sequence is 13 residues long. CDR3 loop: CASSFGGGYGYTF. CDR3 in DNA: TGTGCCAGCAGTTTCGGGGGGGGCTATGGCTACACCTTC.

V is TRBV28 and J is TRBJ2-5, with 9 bases aligning to TRBD1. The CDR3 consists of 13 residues. V lost 1 base to trimming and J lost 7 bases; unmatched junction nucleotides: 1. CDR1 and CDR2 (germline): MDHEN, SYDVKM. CDR3 nucleotides: TGTGCCAGCAGTTTATTGGACAGGGGGACCCAGTACTTC. This gives the protein CASSLLDRGTQYF.

V is TRBV19 and J is TRBJ1-1; D gene uncertain. The CDR3 length is 11 residues. Deletions cut 1 base from V and 11 bases from J, with 8 bases between. The germline CDR1 and CDR2 sequences are LNHDA and SQIVND (reference sequence). CDR3 region: CASSIARRAFF. The CDR3 DNA sequence: TGTGCCAGTAGTATAGCGAGGAGGGCTTTCTTT.

As for this clone: Other nucleotide sequences in the sample specify the same CDR3. The chain uses TRBV9 and TRBJ2-7, with no clear D. The germline V gene encodes CDR1 SGDLS and CDR2 YYNGEE. CDR3 length: 13 residues. V was trimmed by 0 bases and J by 3 bases, leaving 7 bases between them. CDR3 DNA sequence: TGTGCCAGCAGCGTAGCTGGAGACTACGAGCAGTACTTC. Protein product: CASSVAGDYEQYF.

J is TRBJ2-1 and V is TRBV6-5, with 11 bases identical to TRBD2. The length of the CDR3 is 15 residues. V dropped 8 bases and J dropped 6; count of bases not matched to a gene: 9. The germline V gene has CDR1 MNHEY and CDR2 SVGAGI. CDR3 bases: TGTGCCAGCGGCCGACTAGCGGGATCAGGCAATGAGCAGTTCTTC. It encodes CASGRLAGSGNEQFF.

The V gene is TRBV5-8, the J gene TRBJ2-4; D not resolved. V was trimmed by 6 bases and J by 0 bases, leaving 13 bases between them. In germline, CDR1 is SGHTS, CDR2 YDEGEE. The CDR3 runs 15 residues. The CDR3 is CASKLEPTAKNIQYF. As DNA, the CDR3 is TGTGCCAGCAAATTGGAGCCTACAGCCAAAAACATTCAGTACTTC.

The sample holds one count of this clone. The chain employs TRBV28 and TRBJ1-2, with 10 bases aligning to TRBD1. The germline CDR1 and CDR2 sequences are MDHEN and SYDVKM. Trimming took 4 bases from V and 4 from J; bases not matched to a gene: 3. The CDR3 is 14 amino acids. The CDR3 reads CASSSGQGVYGYTF. The CDR3 DNA reads TGTGCCAGCAGTTCCGGACAGGGGGTCTATGGCTACACCTTC.

This clone appeared a single time. The chain combines TRBV6-1 with TRBJ1-1, with D unclear. The germline V and J ends were trimmed by 2 bases and 5 bases, with 6 bases remaining between them. The CDR3 sequence is 12 residues long. Germline V gives CDR1 MNHNS, CDR2 SASEGT. This CDR3 reads CASSELGTEAFF. The CDR3 nucleotides read TGTGCCAGCAGTGAATTGGGTACTGAAGCTTTCTTT.

The chain couples TRBV28 to TRBJ1-5; 7 bases align to TRBD1. The CDR3 spans 15 residues. Trimming removed 5 bases from V and 0 bases from J; junction bases left unmatched: 4. Germline CDR1 is MDHEN and CDR2 is SYDVKM. CDR3 sequence reads: CASSPGQVSNQPQHF. Written as DNA, the CDR3 is TGTGCCAGCAGTCCCGGACAGGTTAGCAATCAGCCCCAGCATTTT. Full variable domain (outside the CDR3, taken from reference TRBV28 and TRBJ1-5): DVKVTQSSRYLVKRTGEKVFLECVQDMDHENMFWYRQDPGLGLRLIYFSYDVKMKEKGDIPEGYSVSREKKERFSLILESASTNQTSMYLCASSPGQVSNQPQHFGDGTRLSIL.

The chain has TRBV28 and TRBJ1-4; D unresolved. The CDR3 length is 14 residues. V was clipped by 10 bases and J by 0 bases, with 12 bases between them. Germline V gene sequence: CDR1 MDHEN, CDR2 SYDVKM. CDR3 protein: CATTPGATNEKLFF. DNA of the CDR3: TGTGCCACAACGCCGGGTGCAACTAATGAAAAACTGTTTTTT.

The rearrangement joins TRBV13 to TRBJ2-1; D remains ambiguous. This CDR3 comprises 16 residues. From germline, CDR1 is PRHDT and CDR2 FYEKMQ (reference sequence). V was cut by 0 bases and J by 0 bases, with 9 bases left in between. CDR3 in DNA: TGTGCCAGCAGCTTAGGCCTCTATTACTCCTACAATGAGCAGTTCTTC. Encoded protein: CASSLGLYYSYNEQFF.

The V and J genes are TRBV2 and TRBJ2-1; 7 bases are a match to TRBD2. V was pared by 5 bases and J by 0 bases, with 4 bases of the junction left unmatched. The CDR3 loop spans 15 amino acids. Germline lookup yields CDR1 SNHLY and CDR2 FYNNEI. The CDR3 DNA sequence: TGTGCCAGCAGTATCCGGACTAGCTCCTACAATGAGCAGTTCTTC. It translates to CASSIRTSSYNEQFF.